Shown below are 5 T cell receptor beta chains from a single sample sequenced in a study of tumor-infiltrating lymphocytes in oesophageal squamous cell carcinoma. TCRdb independently ran MiXCR on the PCR reads; one entry per CDR3 protein. The sample records about 20,000 distinct CDR3 sequences, around 40% being singletons. Sequenced input: blood. The receptors shown here come from a male donor with esophageal squamous cell carcinoma.

This clonotype was observed a handful of times. CDR3 residues: CASSLASLSSYEQYF. The CDR3, as DNA: TGTGCCAGCAGCTTAGCGTCTCTTTCCTCCTACGAGCAGTACTTC. The chain combines TRBV7-8 with TRBJ2-7; D not resolved. The CDR3 runs to 15 residues. Germline CDR1 is SGHVS and CDR2 is FQNEAQ. V gave up 0 bases and J gave up 0 bases, with 9 bases separating them.

By sample share, this clonotype is medium-sized. The J gene is TRBJ2-5, the V gene TRBV6-6, with D possibly matching TRBD2 (6 bases). CDR3 length: 15 residues. V lost 0 bases and J lost 5, with 13 bases in between. Germline V gene sequence: CDR1 MNHNY, CDR2 SVGAGI (reference sequence). DNA of the CDR3: TGTGCCAGCAGTTACTCCGGGACGAGCGGGGAGACCCAGTACTTC. It codes for CASSYSGTSGETQYF.

The chain links TRBV7-3 to TRBJ2-3; 9 nucleotides line up with TRBD2. Germline loops: CDR1 SGHTA, CDR2 FQGTGA. Trimming removed 4 bases from V and 1 base from J; junction bases left unmatched: 6. This CDR3 spans 16 amino acids. CDR3 amino acids: CASSSKREARTDTQYF. CDR3 coding DNA: TGTGCCAGCAGCTCTAAGCGGGAGGCCCGCACAGATACGCAGTATTTT.

This clonotype was seen many times. The V call is TRBV27, the J call TRBJ2-1; 7 nucleotides agree with TRBD1. The J call may be faulty, since TRBJ2-7 better matches the DNA end. Germline loops: CDR1 MNHEY, CDR2 SMNVEV (reference sequence). There are 14 residues in the CDR3. CDR3 protein: CASSTGAEAYEQYF. CDR3 nucleotide sequence: TGTGCCAGCTCAACAGGGGCAGAAGCCTACGAGCAGTACTTC.

In regard to this clonotype: Possible read error: a much larger clone is one base away. V usage is TRBV19 and J usage is TRBJ2-2, with 7 bases fitting TRBD1. The CDR3 is 14 residues long. Germline assignment: CDR1 LNHDA and CDR2 SQIVND (reference sequence). CDR3 sequence reads: CVSRRQGSTGELFF. The DNA of the CDR3 is TGTGTCAGTAGGCGACAGGGTTCCACCGGGGAGCTGTTTTTT.